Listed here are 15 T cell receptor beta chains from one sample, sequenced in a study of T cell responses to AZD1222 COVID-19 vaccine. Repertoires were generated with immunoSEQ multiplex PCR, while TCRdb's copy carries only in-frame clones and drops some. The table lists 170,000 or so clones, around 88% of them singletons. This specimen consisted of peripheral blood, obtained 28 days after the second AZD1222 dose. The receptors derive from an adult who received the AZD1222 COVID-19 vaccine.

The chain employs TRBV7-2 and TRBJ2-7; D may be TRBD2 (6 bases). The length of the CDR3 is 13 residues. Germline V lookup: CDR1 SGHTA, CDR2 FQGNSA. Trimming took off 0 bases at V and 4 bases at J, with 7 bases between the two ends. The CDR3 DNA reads TGTGCCAGCAGCTTAGCGGGACTTTACGAGCAGTACTTC. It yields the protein CASSLAGLYEQYF.

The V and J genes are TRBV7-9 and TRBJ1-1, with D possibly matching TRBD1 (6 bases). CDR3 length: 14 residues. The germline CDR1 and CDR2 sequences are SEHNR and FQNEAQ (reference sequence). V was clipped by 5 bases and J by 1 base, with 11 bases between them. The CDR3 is CASSNYRENTEAFF. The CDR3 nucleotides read TGTGCCAGCAGCAACTACAGGGAGAACACTGAAGCTTTCTTT.

This CDR3 is CASRPRQGANEQYF. The CDR3 nucleotides read TGTGCCAGCAGACCCCGACAGGGGGCGAACGAGCAGTACTTC. The chain uses TRBV6-6 and TRBJ2-7; TRBD1 aligns across 10 bases. With 6 bases clipped from V and 5 bases from J, the junction kept 7 bases outside the gene matches. The germline V gene encodes CDR1 MNHNY and CDR2 SVGAGI (reference sequence). The CDR3 has 14 residues.

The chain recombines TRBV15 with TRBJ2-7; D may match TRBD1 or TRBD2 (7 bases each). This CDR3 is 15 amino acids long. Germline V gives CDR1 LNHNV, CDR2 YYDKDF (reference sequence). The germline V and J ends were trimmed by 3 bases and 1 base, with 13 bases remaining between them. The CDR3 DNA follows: TGTGCCACCAGCAGGGGGAGGGACAGATCCTACGAGCAGTACTTC. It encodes CATSRGRDRSYEQYF.

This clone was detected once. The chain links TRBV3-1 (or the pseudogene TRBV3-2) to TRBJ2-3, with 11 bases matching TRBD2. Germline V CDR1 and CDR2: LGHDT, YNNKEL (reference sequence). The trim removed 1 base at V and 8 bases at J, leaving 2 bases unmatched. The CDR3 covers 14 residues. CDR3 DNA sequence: TGTGCCAGCAGCCAAGGACTAGCGGGGAGTACGCAGTATTTT. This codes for CASSQGLAGSTQYF.

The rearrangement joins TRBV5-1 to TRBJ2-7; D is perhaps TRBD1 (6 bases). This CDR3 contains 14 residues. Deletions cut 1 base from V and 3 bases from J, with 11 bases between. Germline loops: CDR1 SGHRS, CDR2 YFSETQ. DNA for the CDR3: TGCGCCAGCAGCTTGTGGCAGGGACACTACGAGCAGTACTTC. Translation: CASSLWQGHYEQYF.

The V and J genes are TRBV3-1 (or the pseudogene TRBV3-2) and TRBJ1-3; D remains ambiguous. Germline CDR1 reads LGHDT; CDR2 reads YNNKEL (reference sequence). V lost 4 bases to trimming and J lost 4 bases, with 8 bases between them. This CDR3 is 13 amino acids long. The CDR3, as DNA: TGTGCCAGCAGCCGGCTTCAGGGAAACACCATATATTTT. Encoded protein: CASSRLQGNTIYF.

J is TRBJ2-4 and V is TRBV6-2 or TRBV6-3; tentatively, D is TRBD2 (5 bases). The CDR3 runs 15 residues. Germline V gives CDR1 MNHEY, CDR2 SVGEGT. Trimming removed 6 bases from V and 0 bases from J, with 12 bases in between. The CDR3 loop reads CASSSPGLAKNIQYF. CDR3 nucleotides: TGTGCCAGCAGCTCCCCCGGACTAGCCAAAAACATTCAGTACTTC.

In DNA, the CDR3 is TGCAGCGTCATAAGACAGGGGGCGGGGGAGCAGTACTTC. Amino acid sequence: CSVIRQGAGEQYF. This chain connects TRBV29-1 to TRBJ2-7; 10 bases match TRBD1. The germline gives CDR1 SQVTM, CDR2 ANQGSEA. V dropped 6 bases and J dropped 7; count of bases not matched to a gene: 9. This CDR3 region has 13 residues.

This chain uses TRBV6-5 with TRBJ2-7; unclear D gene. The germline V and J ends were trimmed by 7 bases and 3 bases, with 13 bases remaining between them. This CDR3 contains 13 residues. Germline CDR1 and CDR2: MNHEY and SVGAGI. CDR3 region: CASTPRRFYEQYF. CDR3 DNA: TGTGCCAGCACTCCCCGGCGGTTCTACGAGCAGTACTTC.

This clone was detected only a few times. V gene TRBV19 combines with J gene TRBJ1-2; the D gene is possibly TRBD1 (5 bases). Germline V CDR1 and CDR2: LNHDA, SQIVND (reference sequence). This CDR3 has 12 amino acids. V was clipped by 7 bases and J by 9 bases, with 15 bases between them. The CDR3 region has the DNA TGTGCCAGTACCGTGGACACCCTTAGCTACACCTTC. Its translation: CASTVDTLSYTF.

CDR3 nucleotide sequence: TGTGCCAGCAGTCTCTCAGGGACGGTGAACACTGAAGCTTTCTTT. It is translated as CASSLSGTVNTEAFF. The rearrangement uses TRBV28 and TRBJ1-1, with D perhaps TRBD1 (5 bases). Germline CDR1 reads MDHEN; CDR2 reads SYDVKM. Trimming removed 5 bases at V and 0 bases at J, with 13 bases between. The length of the CDR3 is 15 residues. Full variable domain (outside the CDR3, taken from reference TRBV28 and TRBJ1-1): DVKVTQSSRYLVKRTGEKVFLECVQDMDHENMFWYRQDPGLGLRLIYFSYDVKMKEKGDIPEGYSVSREKKERFSLILESASTNQTSMYLCASSLSGTVNTEAFFGQGTRLTVV.

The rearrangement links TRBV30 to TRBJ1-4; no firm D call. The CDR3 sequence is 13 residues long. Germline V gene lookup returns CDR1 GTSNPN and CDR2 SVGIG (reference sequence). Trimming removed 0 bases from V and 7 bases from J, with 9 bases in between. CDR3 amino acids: CAWSVTSGEKLFF. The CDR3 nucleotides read TGTGCCTGGAGTGTGACCAGCGGTGAAAAACTGTTTTTT. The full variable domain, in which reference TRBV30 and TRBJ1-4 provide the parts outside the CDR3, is SQTIHQWPATLVQPVGSPLSLECTVEGTSNPNLYWYRQAAGRGLQLLFYSVGIGQISSEVPQNLSASRPQDRQFILSSKKLLLSDSGFYLCAWSVTSGEKLFFGSGTQLSVL.

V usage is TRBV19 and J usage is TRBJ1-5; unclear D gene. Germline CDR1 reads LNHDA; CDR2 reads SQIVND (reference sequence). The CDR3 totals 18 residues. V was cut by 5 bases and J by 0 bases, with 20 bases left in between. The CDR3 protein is CASSPAFIPDYSNQPQHF. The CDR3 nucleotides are TGTGCCAGTAGTCCAGCCTTTATCCCAGATTATAGCAATCAGCCCCAGCATTTT. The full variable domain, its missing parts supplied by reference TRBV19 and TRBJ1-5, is DGGITQSPKYLFRKEGQNVTLSCEQNLNHDAMYWYRQDPGQGLRLIYYSQIVNDFQKGDIAEGYSVSREKKESFPLTVTSAQKNPTAFYLCASSPAFIPDYSNQPQHFGDGTRLSIL.

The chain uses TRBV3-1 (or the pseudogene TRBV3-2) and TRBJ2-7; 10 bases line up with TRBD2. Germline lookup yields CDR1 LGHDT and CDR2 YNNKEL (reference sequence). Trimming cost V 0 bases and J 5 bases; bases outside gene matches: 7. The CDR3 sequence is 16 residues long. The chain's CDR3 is CASSQDRSGGAHEQYF. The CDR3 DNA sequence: TGTGCCAGCAGCCAAGATCGGAGCGGGGGGGCCCACGAGCAGTACTTC.